Listed below are T cell receptor beta chains from one sample, sequenced in a study of CD8 T cells in ankylosing spondylitis. TCRdb reanalysed the 5' RACE reads using MiXCR and keeps one entry per CDR3 protein. The table shows fewer than 450,000 distinct CDR3 sequences, with roughly a sixth occurring only once. Sequencing was done on a sample of blood, either unsorted or a sorted T cell fraction (not recorded which). Receptors were obtained from a male donor with ankylosing spondylitis. Each CDR3 is given with its conserved first and last residue. D genes are given only for firm matches. Rows may omit the clone size; those that give it use once, few, many or a size class.

abundance	d_gene	v_gene	j_gene	CDR3nt	CDR3aa
.	TRBD1	TRBV11-1	TRBJ1-4	TGTGCCAGCAGCTTAGAATTTGGGGACAGGAGCAGATCTAATGAAAAACTGTTTTTT	CASSLEFGDRSRSNEKLFF
many	.	TRBV10-3	TRBJ2-1	TGTGCCATCAGTGCGGGGGCCCCTGGCTACAATGAGCAGTTCTTC	CAISAGAPGYNEQFF
few	.	TRBV5-1	TRBJ1-1	TGCGCCAGCAGATTCAAACCGGGACAGAACACTGAAGCTTTCTTT	CASRFKPGQNTEAFF
.	.	TRBV6-1	TRBJ1-2	TGTGCCAGCAGTGAGATTATTGGGATCGGGTCGTTTGGCTACACCTTC	CASSEIIGIGSFGYTF
.	.	TRBV7-3	TRBJ2-1	TGTGCCAGCAGCCGTGGACTACTTCGCCACAATGAGCAGTTCTTC	CASSRGLLRHNEQFF
few	.	TRBV9	TRBJ2-2	TGTGCCAGCAGCCCGATGCCCACCGGGGAGCTGTTTTTT	CASSPMPTGELFF
few	TRBD1	TRBV20-1	TRBJ1-2	TGCAGTGCCTCGGGACAGGGGGCCGGTGGCTACACCTTC	CSASGQGAGGYTF
.	.	TRBV3-1	TRBJ1-1	TGTGCCAGCAGCCGCATGGGACTGGAGAACACTGAAGCTTTCTTT	CASSRMGLENTEAFF
.	TRBD2	TRBV20-1	TRBJ2-2	TGCAGTGCTTCCGAGAGGCCGGGGGGGGCCGGGGAGCTGTTTTTT	CSASERPGGAGELFF
.	TRBD1	TRBV5-1	TRBJ1-5	TGCGCCAGCAGCCCGTCCGGGACAGGGGGCGGTCAGCCCCAGCATTTT	CASSPSGTGGGQPQHF
few	TRBD2	TRBV29-1	TRBJ2-2	TGCAGCGCCCGGGGGGCCGGGGAGCTGTTTTTT	CSARGAGELFF
many	.	TRBV7-2	TRBJ2-7	TGTGCCAGCAGCTTAGGGATTACCTACGAGCAGTACTTC	CASSLGITYEQYF
once	.	TRBV11-2	TRBJ1-6	TGTGCCAGCAGCCTCTTCATAGTGGGTACTTCACCCCTCCACTTT	CASSLFIVGTSPLHF
.	.	TRBV28	TRBJ2-7	TGTGCCAGCATTCGGCCCAGGTCCGACGAGCAGTACTTC	CASIRPRSDEQYF
.	TRBD1	TRBV12-3/TRBV12-4	TRBJ1-5	TGTGCCAGCAGTTTTTGGACAGGTTATAGCAATCAGCCCCAGCATTTT	CASSFWTGYSNQPQHF
few	.	TRBV9	TRBJ1-2	TGTGCCAGCATAGGGGTCGCGGGATTATCCTATGGCTACACCTTC	CASIGVAGLSYGYTF
few	.	TRBV28	TRBJ1-1	TGTGCCAGCCTCCTGAACACTGAAGCTTTCTTT	CASLLNTEAFF
.	.	TRBV7-3	TRBJ2-1	TGTGCCAGCAGCTTGGGGATTTCTAGGAATGAGCAGTTCTTC	CASSLGISRNEQFF
few	TRBD2	TRBV20-1	TRBJ2-1	TGCAGTGCTGCTAGCGGGAGTAACCATGAGCAGTTCTTC	CSAASGSNHEQFF